These 22 T cell receptor beta chains share one sample of origin, sequenced in a study of cytomegalovirus exposure and HLA in healthy donors. 13 Jbeta primers and 60 Vbeta primers were used for the PCR. Repertoires were generated with immunoSEQ multiplex PCR, while TCRdb's copy carries only in-frame clones and drops some. The sample contains some 130,000 clones, about 70% of which appear only once. Sequenced sample: PBMCs. The receptors originated from a man aged 35-49 years in good health and CMV-seronegative.

The sample holds a few counts of this clone. This sequence joins TRBV2 and TRBJ2-2; 7 nucleotides align to TRBD2. Germline CDR1 is SNHLY and CDR2 is FYNNEI. The V gene end was trimmed by 3 bases and the J gene end by 1 base; junction bases not matched to a gene: 5. The length of the CDR3 is 16 residues. CDR3 sequence (DNA): TGTGCCAGCAGTGATGAGACTAGCTTGAACACCGGGGAGCTGTTTTTT. This sequence encodes CASSDETSLNTGELFF. Variable domain in full (rest from reference TRBV2 and TRBJ2-2): EPEVTQTPSHQVTQMGQEVILRCVPISNHLYFYWYRQILGQKVEFLVSFYNNEISEKSEIFDDQFSVERPDGSNFTLKIRSTKLEDSAMYFCASSDETSLNTGELFFGEGSRLTVL.

The chain uses TRBV7-2 and TRBJ1-1; maybe TRBD1 (5 bases). The CDR3 totals 14 residues. Between the trimmed V and J ends, which lost 5 bases and 0 bases, there was a span of 10 bases. Germline V lookup: CDR1 SGHTA, CDR2 FQGNSA. As DNA, the CDR3 is TGTGCCAGCAGCCCCCGACAGATGAACACTGAAGCTTTCTTT. Translated, it gives CASSPRQMNTEAFF.

The chain is built from TRBV25-1 and TRBJ1-2; 9 bases line up with TRBD1. V shed 7 bases and J 8 bases; nucleotides not matched to a gene: 11. CDR1 MGHDK and CDR2 SYGVNS come from the germline V gene. The length of the CDR3 is 14 residues. CDR3 sequence: CASTTSTGGGGYTF. As DNA, the CDR3 is TGTGCCAGCACTACATCTACAGGGGGCGGGGGCTACACCTTC.

J is TRBJ1-2 and V is TRBV10-3; 10 bases agree with TRBD1. The CDR3 runs to 13 residues. Looked up from germline, CDR1 is ENHRY and CDR2 is SYGVKD. With V trimmed by 4 bases and J by 12 bases, 8 bases remained unmatched. CDR3 amino acids: CAISAPDRGLDTF. The CDR3 bases are TGTGCCATCAGTGCACCAGACAGGGGGCTAGACACCTTC.

This chain joins TRBV10-3 and TRBJ2-7, with TRBD2 matching over 7 bases. Trimming at V came to 4 bases and at J to 7 bases, leaving 4 bases not matched to a gene. The CDR3 totals 12 residues. From germline, CDR1 is ENHRY and CDR2 SYGVKD. The CDR3 DNA reads as TGTGCCATCAGTGGAGCGGGGAATGAGCAGTACTTC. Its translation is CAISGAGNEQYF.

The rearrangement links TRBV18 to TRBJ1-2; no clear D. Germline CDR1 KGHSH, CDR2 LQKENI. The V and J ends lost 2 bases and 0 bases respectively, with 4 bases between them. The CDR3 sequence is 13 residues long. CDR3 residues: CASSPEANYGYTF. CDR3 bases: TGTGCCAGCTCACCAGAGGCTAACTATGGCTACACCTTC.

This clone has more than one count but fewer than ten. CDR3 in amino acids: CASSIQGSEQYF. CDR3 in DNA: TGTGCCAGCAGCATACAGGGTTCCGAGCAGTACTTC. The chain couples TRBV7-9 to TRBJ2-7; TRBD1 is a possible D gene (6 bases). CDR1 SEHNR and CDR2 FQNEAQ come from the germline V gene (reference sequence). The CDR3 totals 12 residues. V was cut by 5 bases and J by 6 bases, with 11 bases left in between.

V gene TRBV29-1 combines with J gene TRBJ1-1; D unresolved. Germline CDR1 and CDR2: SQVTM and ANQGSEA. This CDR3 spans 14 amino acids. V was clipped by 8 bases and J by 0 bases, with 16 bases between them. The CDR3, as DNA: TGCAGCATCGGGGTCCTCGGTATGAACACTGAAGCTTTCTTT. It specifies CSIGVLGMNTEAFF.

The rearrangement uses TRBV25-1 and TRBJ1-1, with 10 positions matching TRBD1. The CDR3 is 15 residues long. From germline, CDR1 is MGHDK and CDR2 SYGVNS. After removal of 6 bases from V and 6 bases from J, the junction contained 10 bases not matched to a gene. Here the CDR3 reads CASRDSGTGVSEAFF. CDR3 bases: TGTGCCAGCAGAGATTCCGGGACAGGGGTGTCTGAAGCTTTCTTT.

The chain uses TRBV5-1 and TRBJ2-3; D is undetermined. The CDR3 contains 13 residues. Looked up from germline, CDR1 is SGHRS and CDR2 is YFSETQ. V lost 3 bases to trimming and J lost 4 bases, with 9 bases between them. The CDR3 DNA sequence: TGCGCCAGCAGCTCGAGTTTATCAGATACGCAGTATTTT. It encodes CASSSSLSDTQYF.

The rearrangement links TRBV19 to TRBJ1-2; the D is unclear. The CDR3 covers 14 residues. Per germline, CDR1 LNHDA and CDR2 SQIVND (reference sequence). V lost 7 bases to trimming and J lost 4 bases, with 16 bases between them. The CDR3 nucleotides read TGTGCCAGTACGGCGGGAGGGTGGGTCTATGGCTACACCTTC. Its protein is CASTAGGWVYGYTF.

The rearrangement joins TRBV6-6 to TRBJ1-2; 9 nucleotides agree with TRBD1. CDR3 length: 15 amino acids. Germline lookup yields CDR1 MNHNY and CDR2 SVGAGI (reference sequence). Trimming removed 7 bases from V and 6 bases from J; junction bases left unmatched: 12. The CDR3 loop reads CASTKPGTGSHGYTF. CDR3 nucleotide sequence: TGTGCCAGCACCAAGCCCGGGACAGGGAGCCATGGCTACACCTTC.

This chain links TRBV7-3 with TRBJ1-1; D is unclear. This CDR3 region has 14 residues. CDR1 and CDR2 (germline): SGHTA, FQGTGA. V was trimmed by 2 bases and J by 1 base, leaving 8 bases between them. The CDR3 is CASSLEGTNTEAFF. CDR3 nucleotides: TGTGCCAGCAGCTTAGAGGGCACGAACACTGAAGCTTTCTTT.

The V gene is TRBV28, the J gene TRBJ1-2; D remains ambiguous. Germline V CDR1 and CDR2: MDHEN, SYDVKM. The ends were cut back, 2 bases at V and 4 bases at J, with 11 bases in the middle. The CDR3 has 14 residues. The CDR3 sequence is CASSLLRGSYGYTF. CDR3 nucleotide sequence: TGTGCCAGCAGTTTACTCCGAGGGAGCTATGGCTACACCTTC.

This chain links TRBV6-5 with TRBJ2-3, with TRBD2 matching 11 bases. With V trimmed by 7 bases and J by 5 bases, 2 bases remained unmatched. The germline gives CDR1 MNHEY, CDR2 SVGAGI. This CDR3 contains 13 residues. CDR3 in amino acids: CASIGTSGDTQYF. DNA for the CDR3: TGTGCCAGCATTGGGACTAGCGGAGATACGCAGTATTTT.

This clone has just one count. The chain joins TRBV27 to TRBJ1-1, with 9 positions matching TRBD1. Germline loops: CDR1 MNHEY, CDR2 SMNVEV (reference sequence). The CDR3 sequence is 14 residues long. Trimming cost V 1 base and J 3 bases; bases outside gene matches: 0. CDR3 nucleotides: TGTGCCAGCAGTTTATGGGACAGGGACACTGAAGCTTTCTTT. It yields the protein CASSLWDRDTEAFF.

This chain links TRBV29-1 with TRBJ2-5; tentative D call: TRBD1 (6 bases). Germline lookup yields CDR1 SQVTM and CDR2 ANQGSEA. The V and J ends lost 5 bases and 1 base respectively, with 8 bases between them. The length of the CDR3 is 12 residues. The CDR3 is CSVTGFQETQYF. DNA of the CDR3: TGCAGCGTTACAGGGTTCCAAGAGACCCAGTACTTC.

The chain has TRBV6-5 and TRBJ2-7; TRBD2 matches 10 bases. CDR3 size: 14 residues. Germline V gene data show CDR1 as MNHEY and CDR2 as SVGAGI. J was trimmed by 3 bases and V by 5 bases; bases with no gene match: 4. The CDR3 DNA reads TGTGCCAGCAGTATACTAGCGGGGAACTACGAGCAGTACTTC. Its protein product is CASSILAGNYEQYF.

This clone was recorded once. The chain recombines TRBV9 with TRBJ1-4, with a weak D call TRBD1 (5 bases). V lost 1 base and J lost 8, with 12 bases in between. The V gene's germline CDR1 is SGDLS and CDR2 YYNGEE. The length of the CDR3 is 14 residues. In nucleotides, the CDR3 is TGTGCCAGCAGCGTATATGCAGGGAGGGAAAAACTGTTTTTT. Its translation is CASSVYAGREKLFF.

J is TRBJ2-5 and V is TRBV7-9, with 7 bases fitting TRBD1. The ends lost 3 bases at V and 0 bases at J; junction bases unmatched: 4. Germline CDR1 reads SEHNR; CDR2 reads FQNEAQ (reference sequence). This CDR3 comprises 15 residues. CDR3 sequence reads: CASSFLGQNQETQYF. The CDR3 nucleotides are TGTGCCAGCAGCTTCCTGGGACAGAACCAAGAGACCCAGTACTTC. Full variable domain (rest looked up from reference TRBV7-9 and TRBJ2-5): DTGVSQNPRHKITKRGQNVTFRCDPISEHNRLYWYRQTLGQGPEFLTYFQNEAQLEKSRLLSDRFSAERPKGSFSTLEIQRTEQGDSAMYLCASSFLGQNQETQYFGPGTRLLVL.

V usage is TRBV5-6 and J usage is TRBJ2-4; D call uncertain. From germline, CDR1 is SGHDT and CDR2 YYEEEE. The CDR3 consists of 14 residues. V was trimmed by 2 bases and J by 4 bases, leaving 10 bases between them. CDR3 in DNA: TGTGCCAGCAGCTTCTGGGCACAGAAAAACATTCAGTACTTC. This codes for CASSFWAQKNIQYF. Using reference TRBV5-6 and TRBJ2-4 for the parts outside the CDR3, the full variable domain is DAGVTQSPTHLIKTRGQQVTLRCSPKSGHDTVSWYQQALGQGPQFIFQYYEEEERQRGNFPDRFSGHQFPNYSSELNVNALLLGDSALYLCASSFWAQKNIQYFGAGTRLSVL.

The chain links TRBV7-8 to TRBJ2-2; possibly TRBD2 for D (6 bases). Germline V gene data show CDR1 as SGHVS and CDR2 as FQNEAQ. Trimming removed 2 bases at V and 6 bases at J, with 10 bases between. The CDR3 runs 14 residues. CDR3 in DNA: TGTGCCAGCAGCTTAACGGGGGTAGCCGGGGAGCTGTTTTTT. Its protein is CASSLTGVAGELFF.